This TCR beta chain was sequenced in a study of CD8 T cells in ankylosing spondylitis. In TCRdb, the 5' RACE reads were re-called with MiXCR into one record per CDR3 protein. The sample carries 290,000 or so distinct CDR3 sequences, 20% recorded once. This clonotype was recorded many times. The CDR3 sequence is 13 residues long. Trimming cost V 4 bases and J 5 bases, with 8 bases left between them. Germline CDR1 reads KGHDR; CDR2 reads SFDVKD. The chain employs TRBV24-1 and TRBJ2-1; unclear D gene. The source of this sequence is a female donor with ankylosing spondylitis or in good health (not recorded which). Material for sequencing was blood, either unsorted or a sorted T cell fraction (not recorded which). The CDR3 loop reads CATSESQDNEQFF. In DNA form, the CDR3 reads TGTGCCACCAGTGAATCGCAGGACAATGAGCAGTTCTTC.